These 24 T cell receptor beta chains originate from one sample sequenced in a study of cytomegalovirus exposure and HLA in healthy donors. The PCR ran on 60 Vbeta and 13 Jbeta primers. TCRdb's copy holds only in-frame clones and misses some; the assay was immunoSEQ multiplex PCR. The sample records more than 50,000 clones, about 72% being singletons. The source material was PBMCs. Every receptor here comes from a man aged 50-59 years in good health and CMV-seropositive.

The chain couples TRBV5-1 to TRBJ2-5; 11 bases line up with TRBD2. The V gene end was trimmed by 3 bases and the J gene end by 4 bases; junction bases not matched to a gene: 8. Germline-derived CDR1 and CDR2 are SGHRS and YFSETQ. This CDR3 region has 16 residues. The CDR3 DNA is TGCGCCAGCAGCTCAAGACTAGCGGGGACCACAGAGACCCAGTACTTC. This sequence encodes CASSSRLAGTTETQYF.

The CDR3 sequence: CASSLNPGDYGYTF. CDR3 bases: TGTGCCAGCAGCTTAAACCCAGGCGACTATGGCTACACCTTC. The V and J genes are TRBV11-2 and TRBJ1-2; D gene unclear. The germline V gene has CDR1 SGHAT and CDR2 FQNNGV. Trimming left V 2 bases short and J 3 bases short, with 10 bases between. CDR3 length: 14 residues.

In its sample, this clone ranks as medium-sized. V gene TRBV5-1 combines with J gene TRBJ1-1; no clear D gene. The CDR3 spans 15 residues. CDR1 is SGHRS, CDR2 YFSETQ, per germline. Trimming took off 8 bases at V and 0 bases at J, with 17 bases between the two ends. The CDR3 region is CASQWVSGMNTEAFF. The CDR3 bases are TGCGCCAGTCAATGGGTATCGGGGATGAACACTGAAGCTTTCTTT.

V usage is TRBV6-1 and J usage is TRBJ2-7; 7 nucleotides line up with TRBD1. V lost 0 bases, J lost 4 bases, and 3 bases stayed unmatched. The CDR3 is 14 amino acids. Germline CDR1 MNHNS, CDR2 SASEGT. CDR3 DNA: TGTGCCAGCAGTGAAGCAGGGACAGAGTACGAGCAGTACTTC. It specifies CASSEAGTEYEQYF.

The rearrangement uses TRBV5-1 and TRBJ2-3; 10 nucleotides line up with TRBD2. The CDR3 spans 16 residues. The V gene's germline CDR1 is SGHRS and CDR2 YFSETQ. The ends lost 4 bases at V and 6 bases at J; junction bases unmatched: 11. The chain's CDR3 is CASSGNPGTSADTQYF. The CDR3 bases are TGCGCCAGCAGCGGGAATCCCGGGACTAGCGCGGATACGCAGTATTTT.

The chain recombines TRBV30 with TRBJ2-3; the D gene is possibly TRBD2 (5 bases). There are 13 residues in the CDR3. V was shortened by 4 bases and J by 1 base, with 9 bases between the two germline ends. Germline V CDR1 and CDR2: GTSNPN, SVGIG (reference sequence). This CDR3 reads CAWTSGRTDTQYF. The CDR3 DNA is TGTGCCTGGACCAGCGGACGCACAGATACGCAGTATTTT. The complete variable domain, with remaining parts taken from reference TRBV30 and TRBJ2-3, reads SQTIHQWPATLVQPVGSPLSLECTVEGTSNPNLYWYRQAAGRGLQLLFYSVGIGQISSEVPQNLSASRPQDRQFILSSKKLLLSDSGFYLCAWTSGRTDTQYFGPGTRLTVL.

This clone was counted only a few times. The V gene is TRBV25-1, the J gene TRBJ2-7; TRBD1 might be the D (6 bases). The CDR3 loop spans 14 amino acids. V was pared by 4 bases and J by 0 bases, with 10 bases between. The germline V gene encodes CDR1 MGHDK and CDR2 SYGVNS. CDR3 loop: CASSGQDVSYEQYF. CDR3 DNA sequence: TGTGCCAGCAGTGGACAGGACGTCTCCTACGAGCAGTACTTC.

J is TRBJ1-1 and V is TRBV11-2; D not resolved. Trimming shortened V by 5 bases and J by 2 bases, and 12 bases separated the two germline ends. The length of the CDR3 is 14 residues. The V gene's germline CDR1 is SGHAT and CDR2 FQNNGV. The CDR3 protein is CASSPPGLNTEAFF. As DNA, the CDR3 is TGTGCCAGCAGCCCCCCCGGGTTAAACACTGAAGCTTTCTTT.

This clone was counted only a few times. The chain joins TRBV2 to TRBJ1-1; no reliable D call. The germline gives CDR1 SNHLY, CDR2 FYNNEI. This CDR3 region has 14 residues. Trimming took off 0 bases at V and 8 bases at J, with 13 bases between the two ends. The CDR3 sequence is CASSEAISVTEAFF. The CDR3 DNA is TGTGCCAGCAGTGAAGCGATCTCGGTAACCGAAGCTTTCTTT.

The chain joins TRBV27 to TRBJ2-3; the D gene is possibly TRBD1 (5 bases). Trimming took 2 bases from V and 2 from J, leaving 11 bases between them. In germline, CDR1 is MNHEY, CDR2 SMNVEV (reference sequence). This CDR3 is built from 15 residues. The DNA of the CDR3 is TGTGCCAGCAGTTTAAGCAGGGCGGTCACAGATACGCAGTATTTT. Its protein product is CASSLSRAVTDTQYF.

This clone came up a few times. Given the absence of the conserved phenylalanine or tryptophan at the CDR3 end, a read error is likely. Other DNA sequences from this sample encode an identical CDR3 as well. The V call is TRBV10-2, the J call TRBJ1-2; no clear D. Germline assignment: CDR1 WSHSY and CDR2 SAAADI. Trimming took 2 bases from V and 8 from J, leaving 9 bases between them. The CDR3 contains 12 residues. CDR3 nucleotide sequence: TGCGCCAGCAGTGAGCCCCCTGGAGGCTACACCTGC. It specifies CASSEPPGGYTC.

The V and J genes are TRBV5-1 and TRBJ2-3; TRBD2 aligns across 16 bases. The length of the CDR3 is 19 residues. V shed 3 bases and J 0 bases; nucleotides not matched to a gene: 7. Germline CDR1 SGHRS, CDR2 YFSETQ. CDR3 sequence: CASSSGTSGRVLSTDTQYF. The DNA for the CDR3 is TGCGCCAGCAGCTCTGGGACTAGCGGGAGGGTCCTTAGCACAGATACGCAGTATTTT.

The rearrangement uses TRBV7-3 and TRBJ2-3, with 12 nucleotides matching TRBD2. The V gene's germline CDR1 is SGHTA and CDR2 FQGTGA. V was clipped by 5 bases and J by 6 bases; unmatched bases: 9. The CDR3 loop spans 16 amino acids. This CDR3 reads CASSQPSGRAVDTQYF. The CDR3 DNA follows: TGTGCCAGCAGCCAACCTAGCGGGAGGGCCGTGGATACGCAGTATTTT.

The rearrangement uses TRBV11-1 and TRBJ2-7; 14 nucleotides match TRBD2. V shed 2 bases and J 7 bases; nucleotides not matched to a gene: 7. This CDR3 spans 16 amino acids. Looked up from germline, CDR1 is SGHAT and CDR2 is FQDESV (reference sequence). CDR3 in amino acids: CASSLPGLAGGDEQYF. The DNA of the CDR3 is TGTGCCAGCAGCTTACCCGGACTAGCGGGAGGTGATGAGCAGTACTTC.

The chain carries TRBV5-1 and TRBJ1-6; the match to TRBD1 covers 9 bases. The CDR3 totals 14 residues. V trimming: 5 bases; J trimming: 8 bases; junction bases outside the gene matches: 5. Germline assignment: CDR1 SGHRS and CDR2 YFSETQ. Here the CDR3 DNA reads TGCGCCAGCAGGCCTTGGACAGGGGATTCACCCCTCCACTTT. Its protein product is CASRPWTGDSPLHF.

This clone was seen once. The chain is built from TRBV5-1 and TRBJ1-2; 8 nucleotides match TRBD1. With V trimmed by 4 bases and J by 5 bases, 4 bases remained unmatched. Germline V CDR1 and CDR2: SGHRS, YFSETQ. The CDR3 is made up of 13 amino acids. This chain's CDR3 is CASSMGQVYGYTF. CDR3 nucleotides: TGCGCCAGCAGCATGGGACAGGTGTATGGCTACACCTTC.

The chain recombines TRBV5-1 with TRBJ1-1; D remains ambiguous. Germline CDR1 SGHRS, CDR2 YFSETQ. V dropped 0 bases and J dropped 4 bases, with 13 bases sitting between them. This CDR3 comprises 15 residues. CDR3 region: CASSLVGTIGTEAFF. Here the CDR3 DNA reads TGCGCCAGCAGCTTGGTGGGCACCATCGGCACTGAAGCTTTCTTT. Filled out from reference TRBV5-1 and TRBJ1-1, the complete variable domain reads KAGVTQTPRYLIKTRGQQVTLSCSPISGHRSVSWYQQTPGQGLQFLFEYFSETQRNKGNFPGRFSGRQFSNSRSEMNVSTLELGDSALYLCASSLVGTIGTEAFFGQGTRLTVV.

This clone has just one count. The CDR3 DNA reads as TGTGCCAGTAGTATTACGGCGGGGAACACTGAAGCTTTCTTT. Residues: CASSITAGNTEAFF. The J gene is TRBJ1-1, the V gene TRBV19; D not resolved. There are 14 residues in the CDR3. CDR1 and CDR2 (germline): LNHDA, SQIVND (reference sequence). The V and J ends lost 3 bases and 1 base respectively, with 9 bases between them.

There are a few counts of this clone. The chain uses TRBV21-1 and TRBJ2-5; the table's D call of TRBD2 was not tested on the DNA. TRBV21-1 is listed as a pseudogene. The CDR3 is 16 residues long. The CDR3 DNA reads as TGTGCCAGCAGCACCTGGACTAGCGGGGGGGAAGAGACCCAGTACTTC. Amino acids: CASSTWTSGGEETQYF.

This clone came up once. V gene TRBV5-5 combines with J gene TRBJ2-1, with TRBD1 matching 9 bases. Unmatched junction bases numbered 9, after V lost 4 bases and J lost 4 bases. The CDR3 has 16 residues. The germline gives CDR1 SGHKS, CDR2 YYEKEE (reference sequence). In DNA form, the CDR3 reads TGTGCCAGCAGCCCAACGACAGGGGGTGGATACAATGAGCAGTTCTTC. It encodes CASSPTTGGGYNEQFF.

This sequence joins TRBV10-2 and TRBJ1-1, with 8 bases identical to TRBD1. With 2 bases clipped from V and 6 bases from J, the junction kept 5 bases outside the gene matches. CDR3 size: 14 residues. CDR1 and CDR2 from the germline V gene are WSHSY and SAAADI. Here the CDR3 reads CASSEGRGLPEAFF. The DNA of the CDR3 is TGCGCCAGCAGTGAGGGCAGGGGGCTGCCTGAAGCTTTCTTT.

The genes are TRBV14 and TRBJ2-1; 10 positions match TRBD2. Germline V gene data show CDR1 as SGHDN and CDR2 as FVKESK. The length of the CDR3 is 18 residues. Unmatched junction bases numbered 7, after V lost 0 bases and J lost 2 bases. CDR3 coding DNA: TGTGCCAGCAGCCAAGATGCTCTAGCGGGGGTCCCCTACAATGAGCAGTTCTTC. Protein sequence: CASSQDALAGVPYNEQFF.

The V call is TRBV9, the J call TRBJ1-2; 7 nucleotides align to TRBD1. J lost 5 bases, V lost 3 bases, and 4 bases had no gene match. The germline gives CDR1 SGDLS, CDR2 YYNGEE. CDR3 length: 13 residues. The CDR3 region is CASSAGQRYGYTF. The CDR3 bases are TGTGCCAGCAGCGCGGGACAGAGATATGGCTACACCTTC.

V usage is TRBV27 and J usage is TRBJ2-3; D is unclear. Trimming removed 3 bases from V and 4 bases from J, with 8 bases in between. This CDR3 comprises 13 residues. The V gene's germline CDR1 is MNHEY and CDR2 SMNVEV (reference sequence). CDR3 loop: CASSLAGADTQYF. DNA of the CDR3: TGTGCCAGCAGTTTGGCAGGTGCAGATACGCAGTATTTT.